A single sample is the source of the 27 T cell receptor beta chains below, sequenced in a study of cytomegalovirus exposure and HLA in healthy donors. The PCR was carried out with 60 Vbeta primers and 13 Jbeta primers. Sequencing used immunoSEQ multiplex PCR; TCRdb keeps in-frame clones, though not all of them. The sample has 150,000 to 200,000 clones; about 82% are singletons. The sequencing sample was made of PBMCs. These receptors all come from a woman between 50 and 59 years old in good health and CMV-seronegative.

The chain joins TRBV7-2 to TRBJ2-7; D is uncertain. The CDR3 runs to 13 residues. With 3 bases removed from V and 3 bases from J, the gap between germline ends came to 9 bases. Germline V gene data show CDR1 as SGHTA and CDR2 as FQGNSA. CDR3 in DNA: TGTGCCAGCAGCTTTGGGCTTCTCTACGAGCAGTACTTC. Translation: CASSFGLLYEQYF.

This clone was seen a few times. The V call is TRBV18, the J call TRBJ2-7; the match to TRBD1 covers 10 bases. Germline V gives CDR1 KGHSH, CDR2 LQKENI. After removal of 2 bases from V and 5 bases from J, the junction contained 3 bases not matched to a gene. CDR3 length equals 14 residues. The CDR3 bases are TGTGCCAGCTCACCAGGGACAGGGGCCGACGAGCAGTACTTC. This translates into CASSPGTGADEQYF.

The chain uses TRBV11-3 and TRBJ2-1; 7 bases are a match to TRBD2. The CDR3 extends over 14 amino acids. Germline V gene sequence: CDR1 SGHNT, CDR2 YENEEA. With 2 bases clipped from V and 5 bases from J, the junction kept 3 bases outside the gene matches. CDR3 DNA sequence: TGTGCCAGCAGCTTACTAGCGGCAGACAATGAGCAGTTCTTC. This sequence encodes CASSLLAADNEQFF.

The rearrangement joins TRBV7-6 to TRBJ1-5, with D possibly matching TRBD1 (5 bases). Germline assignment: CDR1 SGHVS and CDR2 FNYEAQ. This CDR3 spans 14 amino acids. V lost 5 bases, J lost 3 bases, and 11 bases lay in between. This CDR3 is CASSPDSINQPQHF. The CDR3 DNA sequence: TGTGCCAGCAGCCCTGACAGCATCAATCAGCCCCAGCATTTT.

Here the CDR3 DNA reads TGCGCCAGCAGCTTGGATAGCGGGAGTTACGAGCAGTACTTC. Translated, it gives CASSLDSGSYEQYF. V usage is TRBV5-1 and J usage is TRBJ2-7; TRBD2 matches 9 bases. Germline trimming cut 0 bases from V and 4 bases from J; bases unmatched to any gene: 2. CDR3 length: 14 residues. CDR1 SGHRS and CDR2 YFSETQ come from the germline V gene.

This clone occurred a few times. The CDR3 nucleotides read TGTGCCAGCAGCTTCTCCGGGACAGGGTTAGCCGGGGAGCTGTTTTTT. It translates to CASSFSGTGLAGELFF. This sequence joins TRBV11-2 and TRBJ2-2, with 9 bases matching TRBD1. The CDR3 sequence is 16 residues long. V lost 3 bases and J lost 6; bases outside the gene matches: 8. Per the germline V gene, CDR1 is SGHAT and CDR2 is FQNNGV.

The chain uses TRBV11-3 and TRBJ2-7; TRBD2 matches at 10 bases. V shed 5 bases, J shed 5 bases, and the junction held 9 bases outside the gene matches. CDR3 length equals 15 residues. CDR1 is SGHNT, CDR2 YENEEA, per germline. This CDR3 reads CASSRTSGPSNEQYF. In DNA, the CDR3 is TGTGCCAGCAGCAGGACTAGCGGACCATCTAACGAGCAGTACTTC.

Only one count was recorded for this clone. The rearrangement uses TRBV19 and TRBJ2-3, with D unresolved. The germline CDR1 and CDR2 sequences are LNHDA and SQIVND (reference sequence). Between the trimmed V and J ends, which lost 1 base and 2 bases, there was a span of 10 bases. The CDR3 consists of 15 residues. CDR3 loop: CASSIVNSPTDTQYF. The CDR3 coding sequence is TGTGCCAGTAGTATAGTGAACAGCCCCACAGATACGCAGTATTTT.

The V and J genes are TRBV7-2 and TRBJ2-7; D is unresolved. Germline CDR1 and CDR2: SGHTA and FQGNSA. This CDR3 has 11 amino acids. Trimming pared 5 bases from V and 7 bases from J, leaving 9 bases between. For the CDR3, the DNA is TGTGCCAGCAGCCAAGTGAGGGAGCAGTACTTC. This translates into CASSQVREQYF.

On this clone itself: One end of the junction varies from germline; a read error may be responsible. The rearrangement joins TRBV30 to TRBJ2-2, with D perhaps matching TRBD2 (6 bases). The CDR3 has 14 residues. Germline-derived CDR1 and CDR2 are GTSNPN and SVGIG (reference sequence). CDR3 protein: CAWKGLSNTGELFF. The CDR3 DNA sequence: TGTGCTTGGAAGGGACTGTCAAACACCGGGGAGCTGTTTTTT.

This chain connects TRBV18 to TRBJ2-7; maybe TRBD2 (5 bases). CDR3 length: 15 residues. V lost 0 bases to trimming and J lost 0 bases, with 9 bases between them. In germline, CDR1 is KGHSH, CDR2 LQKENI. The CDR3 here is CASSPPGGLSYEQYF. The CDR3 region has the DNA TGTGCCAGCTCACCACCGGGCGGACTCTCCTACGAGCAGTACTTC.

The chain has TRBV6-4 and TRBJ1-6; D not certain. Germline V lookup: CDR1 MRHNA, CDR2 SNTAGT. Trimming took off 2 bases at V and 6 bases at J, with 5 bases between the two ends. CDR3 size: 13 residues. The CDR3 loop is CASSDVSNSPLHF. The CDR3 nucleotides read TGTGCCAGCAGTGACGTCAGTAATTCACCCCTCCACTTT.

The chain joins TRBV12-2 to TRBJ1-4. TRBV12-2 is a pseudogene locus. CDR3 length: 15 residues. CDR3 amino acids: CASRSPREGGEKLFF. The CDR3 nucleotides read TGTGCAAGTCGCTCACCTCGAGAGGGCGGGGAAAAACTGTTTTTT.

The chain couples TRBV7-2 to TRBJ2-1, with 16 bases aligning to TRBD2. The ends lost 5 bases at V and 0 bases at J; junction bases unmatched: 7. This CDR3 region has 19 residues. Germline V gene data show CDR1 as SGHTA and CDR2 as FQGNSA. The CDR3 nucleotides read TGTGCCAGCAGCCCGGGACTAGCGGGAGGGCCGGGCTCCTACAATGAGCAGTTCTTC. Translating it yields CASSPGLAGGPGSYNEQFF.

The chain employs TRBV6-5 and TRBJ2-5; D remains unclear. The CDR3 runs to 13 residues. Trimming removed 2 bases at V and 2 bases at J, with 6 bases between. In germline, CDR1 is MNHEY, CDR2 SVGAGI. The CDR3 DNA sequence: TGTGCCAGCAGTTACGGCCTTCAAGAGACCCAGTACTTC. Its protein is CASSYGLQETQYF.

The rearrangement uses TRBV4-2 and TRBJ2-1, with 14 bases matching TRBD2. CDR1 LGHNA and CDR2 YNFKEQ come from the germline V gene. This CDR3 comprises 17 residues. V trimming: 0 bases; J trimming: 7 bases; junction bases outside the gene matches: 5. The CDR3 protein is CASSQDPGTSGSNEQFF. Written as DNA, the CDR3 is TGTGCCAGCAGCCAAGATCCGGGGACTAGCGGGAGTAATGAGCAGTTCTTC.

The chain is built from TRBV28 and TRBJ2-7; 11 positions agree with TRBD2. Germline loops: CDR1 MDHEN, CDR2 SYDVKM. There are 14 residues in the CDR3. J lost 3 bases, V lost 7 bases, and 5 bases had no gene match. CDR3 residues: CASITSGRSYEQYF. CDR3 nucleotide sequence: TGTGCCAGCATTACTAGCGGGAGAAGCTACGAGCAGTACTTC.

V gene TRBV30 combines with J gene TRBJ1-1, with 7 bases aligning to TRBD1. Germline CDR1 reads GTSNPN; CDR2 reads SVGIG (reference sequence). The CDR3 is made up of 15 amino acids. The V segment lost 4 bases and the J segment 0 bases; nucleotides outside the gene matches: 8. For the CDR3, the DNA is TGTGCCTGGATCCAGGGGGACCTATTGAACACTGAAGCTTTCTTT. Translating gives CAWIQGDLLNTEAFF.

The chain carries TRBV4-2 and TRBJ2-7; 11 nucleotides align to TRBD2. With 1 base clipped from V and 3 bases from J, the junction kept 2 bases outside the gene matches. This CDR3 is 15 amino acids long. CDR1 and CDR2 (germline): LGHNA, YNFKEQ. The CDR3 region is CASSQAGTSGYEQYF. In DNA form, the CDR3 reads TGTGCCAGCAGCCAAGCCGGGACTAGCGGCTACGAGCAGTACTTC.

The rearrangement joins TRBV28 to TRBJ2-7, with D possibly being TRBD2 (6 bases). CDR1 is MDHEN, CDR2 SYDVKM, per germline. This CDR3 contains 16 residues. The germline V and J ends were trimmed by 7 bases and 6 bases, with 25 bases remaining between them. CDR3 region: CASTTGPGTPWSEQYF. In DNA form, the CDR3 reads TGTGCCAGCACCACCGGTCCCGGGACTCCTTGGTCCGAGCAGTACTTC.

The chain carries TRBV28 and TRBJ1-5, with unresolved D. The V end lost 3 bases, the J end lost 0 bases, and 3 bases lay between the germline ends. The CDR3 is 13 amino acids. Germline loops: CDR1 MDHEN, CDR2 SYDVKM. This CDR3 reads CASSFSSNQPQHF. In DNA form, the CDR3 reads TGTGCCAGCAGTTTCAGTAGCAATCAGCCCCAGCATTTT.

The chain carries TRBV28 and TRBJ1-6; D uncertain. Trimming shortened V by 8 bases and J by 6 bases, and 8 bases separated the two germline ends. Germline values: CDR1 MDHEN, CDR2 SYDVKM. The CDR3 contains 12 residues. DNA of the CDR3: TGTGCCAGCCTGGTGGCTAATTCACCCCTCCACTTT. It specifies CASLVANSPLHF. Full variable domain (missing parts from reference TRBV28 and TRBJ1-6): DVKVTQSSRYLVKRTGEKVFLECVQDMDHENMFWYRQDPGLGLRLIYFSYDVKMKEKGDIPEGYSVSREKKERFSLILESASTNQTSMYLCASLVANSPLHFGNGTRLTVT.

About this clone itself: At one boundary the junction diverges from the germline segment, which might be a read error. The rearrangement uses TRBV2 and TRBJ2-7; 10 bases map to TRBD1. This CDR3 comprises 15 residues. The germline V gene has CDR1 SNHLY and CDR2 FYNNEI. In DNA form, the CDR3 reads TGTGCCAGCACTGAAATCGGACAGGGGGATGACGAGCAGTACTTC. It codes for CASTEIGQGDDEQYF. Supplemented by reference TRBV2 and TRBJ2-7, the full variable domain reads EPEVTQTPSHQVTQMGQEVILRCVPISNHLYFYWYRQILGQKVEFLVSFYNNEISEKSEIFDDQFSVERPDGSNFTLKIRSTKLEDSAMYFCASTEIGQGDDEQYFGPGTRLTVT.

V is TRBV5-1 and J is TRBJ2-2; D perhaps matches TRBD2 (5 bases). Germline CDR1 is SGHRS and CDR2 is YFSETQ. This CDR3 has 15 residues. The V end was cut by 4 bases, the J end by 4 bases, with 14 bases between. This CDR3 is CASSTVSGATGELFF. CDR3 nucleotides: TGCGCCAGCAGCACCGTAAGCGGTGCCACCGGGGAGCTGTTTTTT.

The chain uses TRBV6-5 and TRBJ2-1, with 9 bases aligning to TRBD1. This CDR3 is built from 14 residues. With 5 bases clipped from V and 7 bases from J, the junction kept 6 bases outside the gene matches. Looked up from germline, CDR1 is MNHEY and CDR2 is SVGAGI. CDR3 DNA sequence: TGTGCCAGCAGTCAAGGACAGGGGAGGAATGAGCAGTTCTTC. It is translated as CASSQGQGRNEQFF.

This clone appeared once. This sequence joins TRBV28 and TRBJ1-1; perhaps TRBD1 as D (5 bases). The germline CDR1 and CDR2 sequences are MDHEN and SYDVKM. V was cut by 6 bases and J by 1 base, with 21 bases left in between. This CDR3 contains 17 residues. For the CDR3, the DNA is TGTGCCAGCAGCTTGGGGTTATATAGACAGACGAACACTGAAGCTTTCTTT. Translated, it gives CASSLGLYRQTNTEAFF.

The CDR3 here is CASTPFTTGASEQYF. The CDR3 DNA sequence: TGTGCCAGCACCCCCTTCACGACAGGAGCCTCGGAGCAGTACTTC. The rearrangement links TRBV14 to TRBJ2-7; possible D gene TRBD1, 6 bases. V lost 7 bases and J lost 7, with 23 bases in between. The germline V gene has CDR1 SGHDN and CDR2 FVKESK. This CDR3 is 15 amino acids long.